A selection of T cell receptor beta chains follows, all from one sample in a study of T cells after yellow fever vaccination. TCRdb re-called the 5' RACE reads through MiXCR, storing one row per CDR3 protein. This table holds a few hundred thousand distinct CDR3 sequences, roughly 7.2% found once. The specimen comprised CD4+ T cells sorted from PBMCs, sampled 15 days after the yellow fever booster vaccination. The receptors were sampled from a man between 25 and 39 years old who received the YFV17D yellow fever vaccine. Each CDR3 is given with its conserved first and last residue. A D gene is named only where the DNA matches it firmly. Part of the rows lack a size; the others show once, few, many or a class for expanded clones.

clone_size: few; v_call: TRBV14; j_call: TRBJ2-5; d_call: .; cdr3_aa: CASSQAAKTQYF; cdr3_nt: TGTGCCAGCAGCCAGGCAGCGAAGACCCAGTACTTC
clone_size: few; v_call: TRBV11-2; j_call: TRBJ2-5; d_call: .; cdr3_aa: CASSLVPFIQETQYF; cdr3_nt: TGTGCCAGCAGCTTAGTTCCGTTTATTCAAGAGACCCAGTACTTC
clone_size: .; v_call: TRBV10-1; j_call: TRBJ2-6; d_call: .; cdr3_aa: CASKDRAGANVLTF; cdr3_nt: TGCGCCAGCAAGGACAGAGCTGGGGCCAACGTCCTGACTTTC
clone_size: .; v_call: TRBV5-1; j_call: TRBJ1-1; d_call: .; cdr3_aa: CASSFNQNTEAFF; cdr3_nt: TGCGCCAGCAGCTTTAACCAGAACACTGAAGCTTTCTTT
clone_size: .; v_call: TRBV6-5; j_call: TRBJ1-1; d_call: TRBD1; cdr3_aa: CASSFKGANTEAFF; cdr3_nt: TGTGCCAGCAGCTTTAAGGGGGCCAACACTGAAGCTTTCTTT
clone_size: few; v_call: TRBV5-1; j_call: TRBJ2-7; d_call: .; cdr3_aa: CASATSLSYEQYF; cdr3_nt: TGCGCCAGCGCGACTTCTCTCTCCTACGAGCAGTACTTC
clone_size: .; v_call: TRBV28; j_call: TRBJ1-2; d_call: .; cdr3_aa: CASSPWLEANYGYTF; cdr3_nt: TGTGCCAGCAGTCCATGGCTGGAGGCTAACTATGGCTACACCTTC
clone_size: .; v_call: TRBV19; j_call: TRBJ1-6; d_call: .; cdr3_aa: CASSDLDNSPLHF; cdr3_nt: TGTGCCAGCTCGGACTTAGATAATTCACCCCTCCACTTT
clone_size: few; v_call: TRBV12-3/TRBV12-4; j_call: TRBJ2-5; d_call: .; cdr3_aa: CASSRLPVRQETQYF; cdr3_nt: TGTGCCAGCAGTCGACTACCCGTCCGCCAAGAGACCCAGTACTTC
clone_size: .; v_call: TRBV5-8; j_call: TRBJ2-5; d_call: .; cdr3_aa: CASSLPKETQYF; cdr3_nt: TGTGCCAGCAGCTTACCGAAAGAGACCCAGTACTTC
clone_size: .; v_call: TRBV7-9; j_call: TRBJ2-6; d_call: .; cdr3_aa: CASSLERLAGANVLTF; cdr3_nt: TGTGCCAGCAGCTTAGAAAGACTAGCTGGGGCCAACGTCCTGACTTTC
clone_size: .; v_call: TRBV5-1; j_call: TRBJ2-5; d_call: TRBD1; cdr3_aa: CASSFQDRGQETQYF; cdr3_nt: TGCGCCAGCAGCTTCCAGGACAGGGGACAAGAGACCCAGTACTTC
clone_size: few; v_call: TRBV4-3; j_call: TRBJ2-5; d_call: TRBD2; cdr3_aa: CASSLTSGYQETQYF; cdr3_nt: TGCGCCAGCAGCCTGACTAGCGGTTACCAAGAGACCCAGTACTTC
clone_size: many; v_call: TRBV5-1; j_call: TRBJ2-5; d_call: TRBD2; cdr3_aa: CASSAGWTSGQETQYF; cdr3_nt: TGCGCCAGCAGCGCCGGTTGGACTAGCGGCCAAGAGACCCAGTACTTC
clone_size: few; v_call: TRBV19; j_call: TRBJ2-2; d_call: .; cdr3_aa: CASSPQTANTGELFF; cdr3_nt: TGTGCCAGTAGTCCCCAGACAGCGAACACCGGGGAGCTGTTTTTT
clone_size: .; v_call: TRBV12-3/TRBV12-4; j_call: TRBJ2-7; d_call: .; cdr3_aa: CASQSGSPYEQYF; cdr3_nt: TGTGCCAGTCAGTCGGGAAGCCCCTACGAGCAGTACTTC
clone_size: .; v_call: TRBV6-2/TRBV6-3; j_call: TRBJ1-2; d_call: .; cdr3_aa: CASSPRFRQRGYTF; cdr3_nt: TGTGCCAGCAGTCCCCGGTTCCGACAACGGGGCTACACCTTC
clone_size: many; v_call: TRBV29-1; j_call: TRBJ2-5; d_call: .; cdr3_aa: CSGARTQETQYF; cdr3_nt: TGCAGCGGCGCCCGGACACAAGAGACCCAGTACTTC
clone_size: .; v_call: TRBV7-2; j_call: TRBJ1-3; d_call: .; cdr3_aa: CASSLVAQGLGGTIYF; cdr3_nt: TGTGCCAGCAGCTTAGTCGCACAGGGCCTAGGGGGCACCATATATTTT
clone_size: .; v_call: TRBV6-2/TRBV6-3; j_call: TRBJ2-3; d_call: .; cdr3_aa: CASKGPEDTQYF; cdr3_nt: TGTGCCAGCAAGGGGCCCGAAGATACGCAGTATTTT
clone_size: .; v_call: TRBV29-1; j_call: TRBJ1-5; d_call: .; cdr3_aa: CSVMGYGQPQHF; cdr3_nt: TGCAGCGTGATGGGGTATGGTCAGCCCCAGCATTTT
clone_size: many; v_call: TRBV6-5; j_call: TRBJ2-1; d_call: .; cdr3_aa: CASRPGSDSYNEQFF; cdr3_nt: TGTGCCAGCAGGCCGGGCAGTGACTCCTACAATGAGCAGTTCTTC
clone_size: few; v_call: TRBV4-3; j_call: TRBJ2-4; d_call: .; cdr3_aa: CASSQEVRAKNIQYF; cdr3_nt: TGCGCCAGCAGCCAAGAGGTTCGAGCCAAAAACATTCAGTACTTC
clone_size: .; v_call: TRBV4-3; j_call: TRBJ2-3; d_call: TRBD2; cdr3_aa: CASSQEWSGRPDTQYF; cdr3_nt: TGCGCCAGCAGCCAAGAGTGGAGCGGGAGACCAGATACGCAGTATTTT
clone_size: few; v_call: TRBV12-3/TRBV12-4; j_call: TRBJ2-3; d_call: .; cdr3_aa: CASSYRSGRSTDTQYF; cdr3_nt: TGTGCCAGCAGTTACAGAAGCGGACGGAGCACAGATACGCAGTATTTT
clone_size: .; v_call: TRBV20-1; j_call: TRBJ1-5; d_call: .; cdr3_aa: CSALYRGNQPQHF; cdr3_nt: TGCAGTGCTCTTTATAGGGGCAATCAGCCCCAGCATTTT
clone_size: many; v_call: TRBV12-3/TRBV12-4; j_call: TRBJ2-1; d_call: TRBD2; cdr3_aa: CASSLESGRGNEQFF; cdr3_nt: TGTGCCAGCAGTTTGGAGAGCGGGAGGGGCAATGAGCAGTTCTTC
clone_size: .; v_call: TRBV7-2; j_call: TRBJ2-3; d_call: TRBD2; cdr3_aa: CASSFLAGTVTDTQYF; cdr3_nt: TGTGCCAGCAGCTTCCTAGCGGGGACCGTCACAGATACGCAGTATTTT
clone_size: few; v_call: TRBV7-2; j_call: TRBJ2-2; d_call: TRBD2; cdr3_aa: CASRGPSGNTGELFF; cdr3_nt: TGTGCCAGCAGGGGACCTAGCGGCAACACCGGGGAGCTGTTTTTT
clone_size: .; v_call: TRBV20-1; j_call: TRBJ2-6; d_call: .; cdr3_aa: CSAYYGAGANVLTF; cdr3_nt: TGCAGTGCCTACTATGGGGCAGGGGCCAACGTCCTGACTTTC
clone_size: .; v_call: TRBV5-5; j_call: TRBJ2-3; d_call: .; cdr3_aa: CASSLYGRGSDTQYF; cdr3_nt: TGTGCCAGCAGCTTGTACGGGCGCGGATCAGATACGCAGTATTTT
clone_size: many; v_call: TRBV6-5; j_call: TRBJ2-1; d_call: .; cdr3_aa: CASRLQGGNYNEQFF; cdr3_nt: TGTGCCAGCAGATTACAGGGAGGGAATTACAATGAGCAGTTCTTC
clone_size: few; v_call: TRBV9; j_call: TRBJ2-1; d_call: .; cdr3_aa: CASSRGDNEQFF; cdr3_nt: TGTGCCAGCAGCCGAGGGGACAATGAGCAGTTCTTC
clone_size: few; v_call: TRBV19; j_call: TRBJ2-6; d_call: .; cdr3_aa: CASSIGGSGANVLTF; cdr3_nt: TGTGCCAGTAGTATCGGAGGCTCTGGGGCCAACGTCCTGACTTTC
clone_size: few; v_call: TRBV28; j_call: TRBJ2-3; d_call: TRBD2; cdr3_aa: CASSFSSGRGTDTQYF; cdr3_nt: TGTGCCAGCAGTTTCTCTAGCGGGAGGGGCACAGATACGCAGTATTTT
clone_size: .; v_call: TRBV25-1; j_call: TRBJ1-4; d_call: .; cdr3_aa: CASSGSWSATNEKLFF; cdr3_nt: TGTGCCAGCAGTGGTTCTTGGAGTGCAACTAATGAAAAACTGTTTTTT
clone_size: many; v_call: TRBV5-1; j_call: TRBJ2-7; d_call: .; cdr3_aa: CASTGGGRQQYF; cdr3_nt: TGCGCCAGCACCGGTGGGGGCCGCCAGCAGTACTTC
clone_size: many; v_call: TRBV7-8; j_call: TRBJ2-7; d_call: .; cdr3_aa: CASSATAGSYEQYF; cdr3_nt: TGTGCCAGCAGCGCTACGGCAGGCTCCTACGAGCAGTACTTC
clone_size: .; v_call: TRBV2; j_call: TRBJ2-3; d_call: .; cdr3_aa: CASTGEGTDTQYF; cdr3_nt: TGTGCCAGCACCGGCGAGGGGACAGATACGCAGTATTTT
clone_size: .; v_call: TRBV20-1; j_call: TRBJ2-3; d_call: TRBD1; cdr3_aa: CSAHPRPGTGGSQYF; cdr3_nt: TGCAGTGCCCACCCACGCCCCGGGACAGGGGGTTCGCAGTATTTT